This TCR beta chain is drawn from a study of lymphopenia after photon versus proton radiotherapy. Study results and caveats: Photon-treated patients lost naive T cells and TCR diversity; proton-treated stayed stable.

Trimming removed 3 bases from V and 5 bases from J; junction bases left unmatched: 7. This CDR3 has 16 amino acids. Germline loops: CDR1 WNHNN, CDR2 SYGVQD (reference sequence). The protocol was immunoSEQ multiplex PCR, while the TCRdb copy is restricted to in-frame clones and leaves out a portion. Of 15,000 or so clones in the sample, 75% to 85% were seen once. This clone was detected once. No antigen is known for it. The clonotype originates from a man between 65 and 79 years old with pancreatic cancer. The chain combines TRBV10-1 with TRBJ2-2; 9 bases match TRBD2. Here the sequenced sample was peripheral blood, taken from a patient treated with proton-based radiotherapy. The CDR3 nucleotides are TGCGCCAGCAGTGATGCTAGCGGGGTTAGGACCGGGGAGCTGTTTTTT. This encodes CASSDASGVRTGELFF.